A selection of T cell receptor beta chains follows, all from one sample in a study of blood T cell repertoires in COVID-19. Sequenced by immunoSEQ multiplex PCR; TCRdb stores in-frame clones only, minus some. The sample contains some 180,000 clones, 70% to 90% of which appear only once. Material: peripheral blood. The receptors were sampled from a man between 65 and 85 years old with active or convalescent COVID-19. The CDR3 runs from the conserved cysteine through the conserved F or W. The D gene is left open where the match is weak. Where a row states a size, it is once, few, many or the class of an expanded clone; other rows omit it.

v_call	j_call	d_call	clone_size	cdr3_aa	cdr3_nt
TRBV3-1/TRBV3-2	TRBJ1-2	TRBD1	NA	CASSHQGGGGYTF	TGTGCCAGCAGCCATCAGGGGGGTGGTGGCTACACCTTC
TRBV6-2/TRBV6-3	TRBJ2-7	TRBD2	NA	CASSLWGGGYYEQYF	TGTGCCAGCAGTCTCTGGGGGGGAGGCTACTACGAGCAGTACTTC
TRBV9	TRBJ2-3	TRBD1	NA	CASSARQGLGDTQYF	TGTGCCAGCAGCGCCCGACAGGGATTGGGAGATACGCAGTATTTT
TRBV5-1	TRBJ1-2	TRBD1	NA	CASSPDRGSRGYTF	TGCGCCAGCAGCCCGGACAGGGGCAGCCGTGGCTACACCTTC
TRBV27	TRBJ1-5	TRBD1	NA	CASSPHIDRGSQPQHF	TGTGCCAGCAGTCCCCACATAGACAGGGGCAGTCAGCCCCAGCATTTT
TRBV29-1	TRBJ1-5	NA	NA	CSASQSFGQPQHF	TGCAGCGCTTCACAGTCATTCGGTCAGCCCCAGCATTTT
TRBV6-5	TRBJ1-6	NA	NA	CASNPREVYNSPLHF	TGTGCCAGCAACCCCCGGGAAGTCTATAATTCACCCCTCCACTTT
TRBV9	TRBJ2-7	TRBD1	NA	CASSSTPGTGAYEQYF	TGTGCCAGCAGCTCCACGCCCGGGACAGGGGCCTACGAGCAGTACTTC
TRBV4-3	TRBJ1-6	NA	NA	CASRPLGGNSPLHF	TGCGCCAGCAGGCCCCTAGGGGGTAATTCACCCCTCCACTTT
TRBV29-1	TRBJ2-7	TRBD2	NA	CSVAGGTSGGPESSYEQYF	TGCAGCGTCGCGGGGGGGACTAGCGGGGGCCCCGAAAGCTCCTACGAGCAGTACTTC
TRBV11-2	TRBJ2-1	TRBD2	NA	CASSLDLSGGSYNEQFF	TGTGCCAGCAGCTTAGATCTAAGCGGGGGCTCCTACAATGAGCAGTTCTTC
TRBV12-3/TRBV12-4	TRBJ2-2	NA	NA	CASSLRHSGELFF	TGTGCCAGCAGTTTACGTCACAGCGGGGAGCTGTTTTTT
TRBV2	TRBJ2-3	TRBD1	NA	CASITWQGAADTQYF	TGTGCCAGCATTACCTGGCAGGGGGCGGCAGATACGCAGTATTTT
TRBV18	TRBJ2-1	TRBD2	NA	CASSPGLAGAYNEQFF	TGTGCCAGCTCACCAGGGCTAGCGGGAGCCTACAATGAGCAGTTCTTC
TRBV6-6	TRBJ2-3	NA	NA	CASSNKDTQYF	TGTGCCAGCAGTAACAAAGATACGCAGTATTTT
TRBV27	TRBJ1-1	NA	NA	CASSFKFRAGERTEAFF	TGTGCCAGCAGTTTTAAGTTTAGGGCAGGGGAGCGCACTGAAGCTTTCTTT
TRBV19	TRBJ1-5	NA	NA	CATARATYSNQPQHF	TGTGCCACGGCCAGGGCCACATATAGCAATCAGCCCCAGCATTTT
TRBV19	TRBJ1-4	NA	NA	CASSIRTNEKLFF	TGTGCCAGTAGTATACGGACTAATGAAAAACTGTTTTTT
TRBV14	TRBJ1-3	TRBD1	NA	CASSHRTGGNTIYF	TGTGCCAGCAGCCACCGGACAGGGGGAAACACCATATATTTT
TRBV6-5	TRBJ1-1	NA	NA	CASSRQEVTEAFF	TGTGCCAGCAGTCGACAGGAGGTCACTGAAGCTTTCTTT
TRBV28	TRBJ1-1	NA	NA	CASIVNTEAFF	TGTGCCAGCATCGTGAACACTGAAGCTTTCTTT
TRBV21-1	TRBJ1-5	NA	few	CASSKVARPEGKWPQHF	TGTGCCAGCAGCAAAGTAGCTCGTCCGGAGGGTAAGTGGCCCCAGCATTTT
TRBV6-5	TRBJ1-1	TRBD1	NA	CASSSQGDEAFF	TGTGCCAGCAGTTCTCAGGGGGATGAAGCTTTCTTT
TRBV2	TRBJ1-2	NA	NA	CASSEGQYGYTF	TGTGCCAGCAGTGAAGGACAGTATGGCTACACCTTC
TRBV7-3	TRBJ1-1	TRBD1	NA	CASSPGPTGAAEAFF	TGTGCCAGCAGCCCGGGGCCGACAGGGGCCGCTGAAGCTTTCTTT
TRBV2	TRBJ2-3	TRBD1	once	CASSNGQGTDTQYF	TGTGCCAGCAGTAACGGACAGGGCACAGATACGCAGTATTTT
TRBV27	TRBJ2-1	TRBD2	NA	CASSRTSGAYNEQFF	TGTGCCAGCAGCCGTACTAGCGGGGCTTACAATGAGCAGTTCTTC
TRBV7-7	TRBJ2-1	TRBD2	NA	CASSPRAGGSYNEQFF	TGTGCTAGCAGCCCTAGGGCGGGAGGGTCCTACAATGAGCAGTTCTTC
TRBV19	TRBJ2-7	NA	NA	CASSQLHSSYEQYF	TGTGCCAGTAGCCAACTCCATTCCTCCTACGAGCAGTACTTC
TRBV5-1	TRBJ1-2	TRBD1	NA	CASSLTGWSDGYTF	TGCGCCAGCAGCCTGACAGGGTGGAGCGATGGCTACACCTTC
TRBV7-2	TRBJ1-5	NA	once	CASSEQGYQPQHF	TGTGCCAGCAGCGAACAGGGTTATCAGCCCCAGCATTTT
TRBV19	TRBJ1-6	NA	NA	CASSPPGLNSPLHF	TGTGCCAGTAGCCCGCCAGGGTTAAATTCACCCCTCCACTTT
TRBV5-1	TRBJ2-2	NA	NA	CASSLGAPTGELFF	TGCGCCAGCAGCTTGGGGGCCCCCACCGGGGAGCTGTTTTTT
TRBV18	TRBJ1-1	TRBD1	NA	CASSSPGQGHTEAFF	TGTGCCAGCTCATCGCCCGGACAGGGTCACACTGAAGCTTTCTTT
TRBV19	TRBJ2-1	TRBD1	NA	CASSPSGQGAYNEQFF	TGTGCCAGTAGTCCTTCCGGACAGGGAGCCTACAATGAGCAGTTCTTC
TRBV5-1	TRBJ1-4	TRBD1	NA	CASSSGQFFPTNEKLFF	TGCGCCAGCAGCTCGGGACAGTTCTTTCCAACTAATGAAAAACTGTTTTTT
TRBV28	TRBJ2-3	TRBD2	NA	CASSFSGKGTDTQYF	TGTGCCAGCAGTTTTAGCGGGAAAGGTACAGATACGCAGTATTTT
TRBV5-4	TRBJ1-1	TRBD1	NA	CASSPRTGMFLNTEAFF	TGTGCCAGCAGCCCCCGGACAGGGATGTTTTTGAACACTGAAGCTTTCTTT
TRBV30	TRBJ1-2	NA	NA	CAWSVQHLAYGYTF	TGTGCCTGGAGTGTACAACACCTAGCCTATGGCTACACCTTC
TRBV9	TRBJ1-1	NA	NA	CASSSWGETEAFF	TGTGCCAGCAGCTCCTGGGGAGAGACTGAAGCTTTCTTT
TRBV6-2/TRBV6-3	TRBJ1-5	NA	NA	CASSPPTGPFSNQPQHF	TGTGCCAGCAGCCCCCCGACAGGCCCTTTTAGCAATCAGCCCCAGCATTTT
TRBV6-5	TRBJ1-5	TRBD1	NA	CASRRDRTQPQHF	TGTGCCAGCAGGAGGGACAGGACACAGCCCCAGCATTTT
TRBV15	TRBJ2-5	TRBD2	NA	CATSRDRIAAGGPRETQYF	TGTGCCACCAGCAGAGATCGGATTGCAGCGGGAGGGCCGAGAGAGACCCAGTACTTC
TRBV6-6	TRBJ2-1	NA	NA	CASSYWDLRIYNEQFF	TGTGCCAGCAGTTACTGGGACTTACGGATCTACAATGAGCAGTTCTTC
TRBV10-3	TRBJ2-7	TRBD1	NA	CAISYLTGTSYEQYF	TGTGCCATCAGCTACCTGACAGGGACCTCCTACGAGCAGTACTTC
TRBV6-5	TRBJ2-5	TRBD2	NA	CASSYNGLARETQYF	TGTGCCAGCAGTTACAACGGACTAGCGCGGGAGACCCAGTACTTC
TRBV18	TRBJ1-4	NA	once	CASSRSIAGKDEKLFF	TGTGCCAGCTCACGTTCGATTGCGGGGAAGGATGAAAAACTGTTTTTT
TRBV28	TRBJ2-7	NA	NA	CASRRPPGDEQYF	TGTGCCTCCCGTCGTCCGCCAGGGGACGAGCAGTACTTC
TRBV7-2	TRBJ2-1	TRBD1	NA	CASRLDRTLNNEQFF	TGTGCCAGCAGATTGGACAGGACCCTTAACAATGAGCAGTTCTTC